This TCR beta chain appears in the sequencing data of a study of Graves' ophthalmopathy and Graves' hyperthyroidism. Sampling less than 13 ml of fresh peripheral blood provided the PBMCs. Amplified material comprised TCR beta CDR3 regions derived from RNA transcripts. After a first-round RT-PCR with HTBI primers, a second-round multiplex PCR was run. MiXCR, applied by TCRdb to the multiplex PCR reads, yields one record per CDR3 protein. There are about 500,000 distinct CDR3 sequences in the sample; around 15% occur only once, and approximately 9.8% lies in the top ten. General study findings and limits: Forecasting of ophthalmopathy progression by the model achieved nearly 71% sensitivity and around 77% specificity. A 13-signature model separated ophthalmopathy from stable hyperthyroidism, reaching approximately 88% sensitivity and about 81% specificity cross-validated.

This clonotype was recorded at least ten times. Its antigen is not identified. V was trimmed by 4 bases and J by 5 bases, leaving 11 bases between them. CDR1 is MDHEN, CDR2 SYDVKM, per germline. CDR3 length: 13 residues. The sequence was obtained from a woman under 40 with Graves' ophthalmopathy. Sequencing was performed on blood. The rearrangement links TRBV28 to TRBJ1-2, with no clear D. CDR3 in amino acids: CASSSPRGYGYTF. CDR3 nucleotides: TGTGCCAGCAGTTCCCCAAGAGGATATGGCTACACCTTC.